This T cell receptor beta chain emerged from a study of blood T cell repertoires in COVID-19. Trimming cost V 11 bases and J 8 bases; bases outside gene matches: 13. The CDR3 is 13 amino acids. The table came from immunoSEQ multiplex PCR; TCRdb's copy has only in-frame clones and leaves some out. The table lists 110,000 or so clones, about nine tenths of them singletons. The sequenced sample consisted of peripheral blood. The rearrangement links TRBV12-3 or TRBV12-4 to TRBJ1-2; 8 bases are shared with TRBD1. This clonotype originated in a human donor in a cohort sampled during active COVID-19. The CDR3 protein is CAGTRQGASGYTF. For the CDR3, the DNA is TGTGCCGGTACCAGGCAGGGGGCGTCCGGCTACACCTTC.